This is a list of T cell receptor beta chains from one sample in a study of CD8 T cells in Susac syndrome. TCRdb independently ran MiXCR on the immunoSEQ multiplex PCR reads; one entry per CDR3 protein. The table records roughly 89,000 distinct CDR3 sequences, around 96% of them present only once. The sequenced material came from CD8+ T cells from PBMCs. These receptors came from a human donor with Susac syndrome. Both conserved end residues are part of each CDR3. D genes are given only for firm matches. Clone size appears in some rows only: once, few, many, or a class for an expanded clone.

v_gene	abundance	j_gene	d_gene	CDR3aa	CDR3nt
TRBV29-1	once	TRBJ2-7	NA	CSVETGTPSTYEQYF	TGCAGCGTAGAAACTGGGACACCCTCCACCTACGAGCAGTACTTC
TRBV20-1	NA	TRBJ1-1	NA	CSARKGTTGTEAFF	TGCAGTGCTAGGAAAGGAACCACGGGCACTGAAGCTTTCTTT
TRBV11-2	NA	TRBJ2-5	NA	CASSRRDGTQETQYF	TGTGCCAGCAGCCGTCGGGACGGAACCCAAGAGACCCAGTACTTC
TRBV4-3	few	TRBJ1-1	NA	CASSQGRRGNTEAFF	TGCGCCAGCAGCCAAGGTCGAAGGGGGAACACTGAAGCTTTCTTT
TRBV7-3	NA	TRBJ2-7	NA	CASSQDSSYEQYF	TGTGCCAGCTCACAGGACAGCTCCTACGAGCAGTACTTC
TRBV4-3	NA	TRBJ1-1	NA	CASSQVGVSLNTEAFF	TGCGCCAGCAGCCAAGTGGGGGTATCATTGAACACTGAAGCTTTCTTT
TRBV9	once	TRBJ2-1	NA	CASSENNEQFF	TGTGCCAGCAGCGAAAACAATGAGCAGTTCTTC
TRBV5-1	NA	TRBJ2-1	NA	CASSLVGRGPQFF	TGCGCCAGCAGCTTGGTTGGGCGAGGGCCCCAGTTCTTC
TRBV7-9	NA	TRBJ2-7	NA	CASSLTEVLEQYF	TGTGCCAGCAGCTTAACCGAGGTTCTGGAGCAGTACTTC
TRBV5-4	NA	TRBJ2-7	NA	CASSFGTEYEQYF	TGTGCCAGCAGCTTTGGGACGGAGTACGAGCAGTACTTC
TRBV29-1	NA	TRBJ1-1	NA	CSVFWTANTEAFF	TGCAGCGTTTTCTGGACAGCGAACACTGAAGCTTTCTTT